The following is a TCR beta chain sequence with its context. The sample is drawn from a study of identical twins. This CDR3 has 17 amino acids. Germline V gene sequence: CDR1 PRHDT, CDR2 FYEKMQ (reference sequence). The V and J ends lost 6 bases and 0 bases respectively, with 17 bases between them. TCRdb re-derived calls from the 5' RACE reads in MiXCR, one entry per CDR3 protein. The data contain about 690,000 distinct CDR3 sequences, 21% of them singletons. These sequences were also reported in another study, on T cells expressing NK-cell markers.

The receptor was isolated from a woman aged 18-29 years in good health. The material sequenced was PBMCs. This sequence joins TRBV13 and TRBJ2-2, with D possibly being TRBD1 (5 bases). The CDR3: CASSKGAATPNTGELFF. The DNA of the CDR3 is TGTGCCAGCAGTAAAGGGGCGGCTACTCCGAACACCGGGGAGCTGTTTTTT. Supplemented by reference TRBV13 and TRBJ2-2, the full variable domain reads AAGVIQSPRHLIKEKRETATLKCYPIPRHDTVYWYQQGPGQDPQFLISFYEKMQSDKGSIPDRFSAQQFSDYHSELNMSSLELGDSALYFCASSKGAATPNTGELFFGEGSRLTVL.